This T cell receptor (beta chain) comes out of a study of breast tumors, draining lymph nodes, adjacent tissues. Study results and caveats: Tumor T cell lymph node origin was a supported hypothesis, not proven. Tumor and nontumor repertoires were significantly more similar in luminal-like than in basal-like breast cancer. Tumor TCR diversity was below lymph nodes but above nontumor tissue.

This clonotype was found many times. Its antigen is not identified. TCRdb processed the multiplex PCR reads anew with MiXCR; each CDR3 protein has one entry. The table includes about 270,000 distinct CDR3 sequences, 30% to 35% detected once. This CDR3 region has 12 residues. The V and J ends lost 0 bases and 4 bases respectively, with 1 base between them. Germline assignment: CDR1 SEHNR and CDR2 FQNEAQ (reference sequence). Samples came from axillary lymph nodes draining the breast cancer. The genes are TRBV7-9 and TRBJ1-5; no reliable D call. The specimen was axillary lymph node tissue. The TCR originated in a female donor with breast cancer. Some clones in this sample may be carry-over from other donors' samples. This CDR3 is CASSLANQPQHF. CDR3 DNA: TGTGCCAGCAGCTTAGCAAATCAGCCCCAGCATTTT.